This T cell receptor beta chain was obtained from a study of T cell repertoires in breast cancer. The overall study: Samples averaged around 480,000 sequences and 9 to 10 reads per cell. Study-wide results and caveats: Shared TCRs had various nucleotide encodings, suggesting antigen-based selection and expansion.

This clonotype was counted only a few times. What it binds is unknown. During the second nested PCR, blocking oligonucleotides suppressed genes that were not paired. Each emulsion RT-PCR held about 5,000-280,000 T cells with C-region, Stepout and V-region primers. TCRdb recomputed calls from the emulsion pairing reads with MiXCR, one row per CDR3 protein. The table has about 40,000 distinct CDR3 sequences, about 50% seen once; the top ten hold less than 70%. An expanded emulsion RT-PCR with primers for all TCR V genes paired CD8+ T cell chains. The V and J ends lost 1 base and 4 bases respectively, with 13 bases between them. The CDR3 loop spans 15 amino acids. Looked up from germline, CDR1 is MDHEN and CDR2 is SYDVKM.

The V call is TRBV28, the J call TRBJ2-5, with D possibly being TRBD1 (6 bases). The sample taken for sequencing was CD8+ T cells. The TCR sequence derives from a pool of human donors with breast cancer or a healthy control (not recorded which). For the CDR3, the DNA is TGTGCCAGCAGTTTATCTGGGGGCGCGGGAGAGACCCAGTACTTC. Protein: CASSLSGGAGETQYF.